The TCR beta chain under discussion was sequenced for a study of blood T cell repertoires in COVID-19. Looking at the study overall: Sample material is recorded as cDNA or gDNA derived from T cells, B-cell-depleted T cells, or PBMCs.

CDR1 is ENHRY and CDR2 is SYGVKD in the germline V gene. With 6 bases removed from V and 5 bases from J, the gap between germline ends came to 11 bases. CDR3 length: 12 amino acids. The study recruited people aged about 18 to 95 years across under 25 US areas. Cohort allocation depended upon clinical history that participants reported. Authors' methods: Amplifying reference gene primers gave estimates of nucleated cell counts. The repertoire was sequenced with immunoSEQ multiplex PCR; TCRdb's copy has only in-frame clones and lacks some. Clone size and V and J calls were adopted from that table, with D and trimming inferred from the DNA. The sample includes over 250,000 clones, approximately 88% of them seen just once.

Material: PBMCs or T cells enriched from blood (not recorded which). The V and J genes are TRBV10-3 and TRBJ2-7, with a possible D match to TRBD1 (6 bases). The receptor was isolated from a woman younger than 30 who had recovered from COVID-19. CDR3 DNA: TGTGCCATCAGGGGACAACAGGACGAGCAGTACTTC. Translating gives CAIRGQQDEQYF.